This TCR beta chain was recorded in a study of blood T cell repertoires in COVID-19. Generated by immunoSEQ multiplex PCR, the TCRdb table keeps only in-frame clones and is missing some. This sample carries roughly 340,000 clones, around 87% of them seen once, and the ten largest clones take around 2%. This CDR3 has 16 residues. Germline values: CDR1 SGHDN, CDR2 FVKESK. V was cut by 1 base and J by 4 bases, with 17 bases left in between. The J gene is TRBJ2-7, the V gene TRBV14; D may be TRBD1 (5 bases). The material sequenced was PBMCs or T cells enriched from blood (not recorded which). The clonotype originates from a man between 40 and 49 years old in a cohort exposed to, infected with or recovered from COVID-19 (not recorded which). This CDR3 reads CASSQGSAGPKYEQYF. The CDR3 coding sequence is TGTGCCAGCAGCCAAGGATCGGCAGGGCCCAAATACGAGCAGTACTTC.